This T cell receptor beta chain was recovered during a study of blood T cell repertoires in COVID-19. Profiled with immunoSEQ multiplex PCR; TCRdb holds only in-frame clones, not every one. Among approximately 22,000 clones listed, 80% to 90% were seen once. V shed 4 bases and J shed 1 base, with 12 bases lying between them. The length of the CDR3 is 15 residues. Germline V CDR1 and CDR2: KGHDR, SFDVKD. The sample was peripheral blood. This clonotype was obtained from a woman in her 70s with COVID-19, enrolled during active disease. The rearrangement joins TRBV24-1 to TRBJ1-2, with a weak D call TRBD1 (6 bases). CDR3 nucleotides: TGTGCCACCAGTGACCCTACGGACAGTAACTATGGCTACACCTTC. This encodes CATSDPTDSNYGYTF.